These T cell receptor beta chains were read from a single sample in a study of blood T cell repertoires in COVID-19. Libraries were prepared by immunoSEQ multiplex PCR; TCRdb keeps only in-frame clonotypes and omits some of them. The sample consists of about 98,000 clones, around nine tenths of them appearing once. Material for sequencing was peripheral blood. These receptors were taken from a man in his 70s with acute or convalescent COVID-19. CDR3s include the opening cysteine and the closing phenylalanine or tryptophan. A D gene is named only where the DNA matches it firmly. Clone size is shown for a subset of rows, as once, few, many or a class of expanded clone.

clone_size: NA; j_call: TRBJ1-2; v_call: TRBV13; d_call: NA; cdr3_aa: CASSLGGDGYTF; cdr3_nt: TGTGCCAGCAGCTTAGGGGGAGATGGCTACACCTTC
clone_size: NA; j_call: TRBJ1-2; v_call: TRBV30; d_call: NA; cdr3_aa: CAWMGGLGYTF; cdr3_nt: TGTGCCTGGATGGGGGGGCTTGGCTACACCTTC
clone_size: NA; j_call: TRBJ2-3; v_call: TRBV11-1; d_call: NA; cdr3_aa: CASSSISTDTQYF; cdr3_nt: TGTGCCAGCAGCTCTATTAGCACAGATACGCAGTATTTT
clone_size: once; j_call: TRBJ2-1; v_call: TRBV6-4; d_call: TRBD2; cdr3_aa: CASSEAAGEYNEQFF; cdr3_nt: TGTGCCAGCAGTGAGGCGGCGGGGGAGTACAATGAGCAGTTCTTC
clone_size: NA; j_call: TRBJ2-7; v_call: TRBV7-8; d_call: NA; cdr3_aa: CASSPIRGPYEQYF; cdr3_nt: TGTGCCAGCAGCCCCATTAGGGGTCCCTACGAGCAGTACTTC
clone_size: NA; j_call: TRBJ2-7; v_call: TRBV4-2; d_call: TRBD1; cdr3_aa: CASSQDPGRGPHEQYF; cdr3_nt: TGTGCCAGCAGCCAAGATCCCGGCAGGGGGCCCCACGAGCAGTACTTC
clone_size: NA; j_call: TRBJ2-5; v_call: TRBV18; d_call: TRBD1; cdr3_aa: CASSPSGDRGETQYF; cdr3_nt: TGTGCCAGCTCACCTTCCGGGGACAGAGGGGAGACCCAGTACTTC
clone_size: NA; j_call: TRBJ1-5; v_call: TRBV27; d_call: TRBD1; cdr3_aa: CAGKLRARDRGSNQPQHF; cdr3_nt: TGTGCCGGAAAACTTCGAGCTAGGGACAGGGGAAGCAATCAGCCCCAGCATTTT
clone_size: NA; j_call: TRBJ2-3; v_call: TRBV24-1; d_call: TRBD2; cdr3_aa: CATSDQSGGTGTQYF; cdr3_nt: TGTGCCACCAGTGACCAGAGCGGGGGTACGGGTACGCAGTATTTT
clone_size: NA; j_call: TRBJ2-1; v_call: TRBV15; d_call: TRBD1; cdr3_aa: CATSRDRVGQGTYNEQFF; cdr3_nt: TGTGCCACCAGCAGAGATCGGGTCGGACAGGGGACCTACAATGAGCAGTTCTTC
clone_size: NA; j_call: TRBJ1-6; v_call: TRBV6-5; d_call: NA; cdr3_aa: CASSTGQSFSPLHF; cdr3_nt: TGTGCCAGCAGTACAGGACAGTCTTTCTCACCCCTCCACTTT
clone_size: NA; j_call: TRBJ1-3; v_call: TRBV30; d_call: TRBD1; cdr3_aa: CAWSRDSGSGNTIYF; cdr3_nt: TGTGCCTGGAGTAGGGACAGTGGCTCTGGAAACACCATATATTTT
clone_size: NA; j_call: TRBJ2-5; v_call: TRBV10-1; d_call: NA; cdr3_aa: CASSEAVQETQYF; cdr3_nt: TGCGCCAGCAGTGAGGCAGTCCAAGAGACCCAGTACTTC
clone_size: NA; j_call: TRBJ1-6; v_call: TRBV6-5; d_call: NA; cdr3_aa: CASRQGGSPLHF; cdr3_nt: TGTGCCAGCAGACAGGGCGGTTCACCCCTCCACTTT
clone_size: NA; j_call: TRBJ2-6; v_call: TRBV2; d_call: NA; cdr3_aa: CASSEELAGANVLTF; cdr3_nt: TGTGCCAGCAGTGAAGAGCTGGCTGGGGCCAACGTCCTGACTTTC
clone_size: NA; j_call: TRBJ1-1; v_call: TRBV30; d_call: NA; cdr3_aa: CAWRTFDNTEAFF; cdr3_nt: TGTGCCTGGCGGACATTCGATAACACTGAAGCTTTCTTT
clone_size: NA; j_call: TRBJ2-2; v_call: TRBV3-1/TRBV3-2; d_call: NA; cdr3_aa: CASSQFTVTGELFF; cdr3_nt: TGTGCCAGCAGCCAATTTACAGTAACGGGGGAGCTGTTTTTT
clone_size: NA; j_call: TRBJ2-1; v_call: TRBV11-2; d_call: NA; cdr3_aa: CASSDRPYNEQFF; cdr3_nt: TGTGCCAGCAGTGACAGGCCCTACAATGAGCAGTTCTTC
clone_size: NA; j_call: TRBJ1-4; v_call: TRBV6-2/TRBV6-3; d_call: TRBD1; cdr3_aa: CASSLGQGYNEKLFF; cdr3_nt: TGTGCCAGCAGTTTGGGACAGGGCTATAATGAAAAACTGTTTTTT
clone_size: few; j_call: TRBJ1-3; v_call: TRBV18; d_call: NA; cdr3_aa: CASRVTSSGNTIYF; cdr3_nt: TGTGCCAGCCGGGTGACTTCCTCTGGAAACACCATATATTTT
clone_size: NA; j_call: TRBJ2-2; v_call: TRBV7-6; d_call: TRBD2; cdr3_aa: CASSSSGGNTGELFF; cdr3_nt: TGTGCCAGCAGCTCTAGCGGCGGGAACACCGGGGAGCTGTTTTTT
clone_size: NA; j_call: TRBJ2-3; v_call: TRBV7-6; d_call: TRBD2; cdr3_aa: CASSLGAGGPDTQYF; cdr3_nt: TGTGCCAGCAGCTTAGGAGCGGGGGGGCCAGATACGCAGTATTTT
clone_size: NA; j_call: TRBJ2-6; v_call: TRBV9; d_call: NA; cdr3_aa: CASSVARQVESSGANVLTF; cdr3_nt: TGTGCCAGCAGCGTAGCTCGACAGGTGGAGAGCTCTGGGGCCAACGTCCTGACTTTC
clone_size: few; j_call: TRBJ2-7; v_call: TRBV7-3; d_call: TRBD1; cdr3_aa: CASSSDRGIGEQYF; cdr3_nt: TGTGCCAGCAGCTCGGACAGGGGAATTGGGGAGCAGTACTTC
clone_size: NA; j_call: TRBJ2-5; v_call: TRBV4-1; d_call: TRBD2; cdr3_aa: CASSQDPSGAQQETQYF; cdr3_nt: TGCGCCAGCAGCCAAGATCCTAGCGGGGCGCAACAAGAGACCCAGTACTTC
clone_size: NA; j_call: TRBJ1-2; v_call: TRBV5-1; d_call: TRBD1; cdr3_aa: CATSTGGSYYGYTF; cdr3_nt: TGCGCCACCTCGACAGGGGGCAGTTACTATGGCTACACCTTC
clone_size: NA; j_call: TRBJ1-4; v_call: TRBV2; d_call: NA; cdr3_aa: CASTGEGGRREKLFF; cdr3_nt: TGTGCCAGCACTGGAGAGGGGGGGCGGCGGGAAAAACTGTTTTTT
clone_size: NA; j_call: TRBJ2-7; v_call: TRBV2; d_call: NA; cdr3_aa: CASSPGVGSYEQYF; cdr3_nt: TGTGCCAGCAGCCCAGGGGTAGGATCCTACGAGCAGTACTTC
clone_size: NA; j_call: TRBJ1-2; v_call: TRBV9; d_call: NA; cdr3_aa: CASSVASENYGYTF; cdr3_nt: TGTGCCAGCAGCGTGGCCAGCGAAAACTATGGCTACACCTTC
clone_size: NA; j_call: TRBJ1-5; v_call: TRBV5-5; d_call: NA; cdr3_aa: CASSVQGFLGQPQHF; cdr3_nt: TGTGCCAGCAGCGTACAGGGCTTTTTGGGTCAGCCCCAGCATTTT
clone_size: NA; j_call: TRBJ1-1; v_call: TRBV10-3; d_call: NA; cdr3_aa: CAIERQANTEAFF; cdr3_nt: TGTGCCATCGAGAGACAGGCGAACACTGAAGCTTTCTTT
clone_size: NA; j_call: TRBJ1-5; v_call: TRBV28; d_call: NA; cdr3_aa: CASSFGGASNQPQHF; cdr3_nt: TGTGCCAGCAGTTTTGGGGGGGCCAGCAATCAGCCCCAGCATTTT
clone_size: NA; j_call: TRBJ1-5; v_call: TRBV19; d_call: TRBD1; cdr3_aa: CASADRDRSNQPQHF; cdr3_nt: TGTGCCAGTGCCGACAGGGACCGTAGCAATCAGCCCCAGCATTTT
clone_size: NA; j_call: TRBJ1-2; v_call: TRBV5-6; d_call: TRBD1; cdr3_aa: CASSLATGDFGYTF; cdr3_nt: TGTGCCAGCAGCTTGGCGACAGGGGATTTTGGCTACACCTTC
clone_size: NA; j_call: TRBJ2-7; v_call: TRBV2; d_call: NA; cdr3_aa: CASSVGRGLDEQYF; cdr3_nt: TGTGCCAGCAGTGTAGGCAGGGGCTTGGACGAGCAGTACTTC
clone_size: NA; j_call: TRBJ2-7; v_call: TRBV4-1; d_call: NA; cdr3_aa: CASSQEPGNYEQYF; cdr3_nt: TGCGCCAGCAGCCAAGAACCAGGGAACTACGAGCAGTACTTC
clone_size: NA; j_call: TRBJ1-6; v_call: TRBV27; d_call: NA; cdr3_aa: CASSQDYNSPLHF; cdr3_nt: TGTGCCAGCAGTCAGGACTATAATTCACCCCTCCACTTT
clone_size: NA; j_call: TRBJ2-5; v_call: TRBV10-3; d_call: NA; cdr3_aa: CAISAVSGEYQETQYF; cdr3_nt: TGTGCCATCAGTGCGGTCTCAGGGGAATACCAAGAGACCCAGTACTTC
clone_size: NA; j_call: TRBJ1-3; v_call: TRBV6-5; d_call: TRBD1; cdr3_aa: CASSSGTGDSGNTIYF; cdr3_nt: TGTGCCAGCAGTTCCGGGACAGGGGACTCTGGAAACACCATATATTTT
clone_size: NA; j_call: TRBJ1-2; v_call: TRBV2; d_call: NA; cdr3_aa: CASSEGDTQDTF; cdr3_nt: TGTGCCAGCAGTGAAGGGGACACCCAGGACACCTTC
clone_size: NA; j_call: TRBJ1-4; v_call: TRBV3-1/TRBV3-2; d_call: NA; cdr3_aa: CASSQGRGRTEKLFF; cdr3_nt: TGTGCCAGCAGCCAAGGTAGGGGTCGGACTGAAAAACTGTTTTTT
clone_size: NA; j_call: TRBJ2-1; v_call: TRBV6-1; d_call: NA; cdr3_aa: CASSETRAGRQFF; cdr3_nt: TGTGCCAGCAGTGAAACCCGGGCAGGGCGACAGTTCTTC
clone_size: NA; j_call: TRBJ1-2; v_call: TRBV5-1; d_call: TRBD1; cdr3_aa: CASAWDRTNGYTF; cdr3_nt: TGCGCCAGCGCCTGGGACAGAACCAATGGCTACACCTTC
clone_size: NA; j_call: TRBJ1-6; v_call: TRBV28; d_call: NA; cdr3_aa: CAVKGLKGRTYNSPLHF; cdr3_nt: TGTGCCGTAAAAGGTTTGAAGGGGCGGACCTATAATTCACCCCTCCACTTT
clone_size: few; j_call: TRBJ1-4; v_call: TRBV15; d_call: NA; cdr3_aa: CATSRDEGEKLFF; cdr3_nt: TGTGCCACCAGCAGAGATGAGGGTGAAAAACTGTTTTTT
clone_size: NA; j_call: TRBJ1-3; v_call: TRBV5-1; d_call: TRBD1; cdr3_aa: CASSPSGTVRSGNTIYF; cdr3_nt: TGCGCCAGCAGCCCGAGTGGGACAGTTCGCTCTGGAAACACCATATATTTT
clone_size: NA; j_call: TRBJ1-2; v_call: TRBV28; d_call: NA; cdr3_aa: CASSSRRGQPYRYTF; cdr3_nt: TGTGCCAGCAGTTCCCGCCGAGGGCAGCCCTATCGCTACACCTTC
clone_size: NA; j_call: TRBJ2-1; v_call: TRBV6-4; d_call: NA; cdr3_aa: CASSERGGSYNEQFF; cdr3_nt: TGTGCCAGCAGTGAAAGAGGGGGCTCCTACAATGAGCAGTTCTTC
clone_size: NA; j_call: TRBJ1-3; v_call: TRBV3-1/TRBV3-2; d_call: NA; cdr3_aa: CASSRSISGNTIYF; cdr3_nt: TGTGCCAGCAGCCGGAGCATCTCTGGAAACACCATATATTTT
clone_size: once; j_call: TRBJ1-5; v_call: TRBV6-5; d_call: NA; cdr3_aa: CASSSVARDPQHF; cdr3_nt: TGTGCCAGCAGTTCAGTAGCGCGGGATCCCCAGCATTTT
clone_size: NA; j_call: TRBJ1-1; v_call: TRBV30; d_call: NA; cdr3_aa: CAGGRGNTEAFF; cdr3_nt: TGTGCCGGCGGGAGGGGGAACACTGAAGCTTTCTTT
clone_size: NA; j_call: TRBJ2-5; v_call: TRBV18; d_call: NA; cdr3_aa: CASSPRTQETQYF; cdr3_nt: TGTGCCAGCTCACCTAGAACCCAAGAGACCCAGTACTTC
clone_size: NA; j_call: TRBJ1-1; v_call: TRBV10-3; d_call: TRBD1; cdr3_aa: CAISESGQGDYGAFF; cdr3_nt: TGTGCCATCAGTGAGTCTGGACAGGGGGACTATGGAGCTTTCTTT
clone_size: NA; j_call: TRBJ2-2; v_call: TRBV4-1; d_call: TRBD2; cdr3_aa: CASSQILGGGLNTGELFF; cdr3_nt: TGCGCCAGCAGCCAAATATTAGGCGGGGGATTGAACACCGGGGAGCTGTTTTTT
clone_size: once; j_call: TRBJ1-2; v_call: TRBV6-1; d_call: NA; cdr3_aa: CASSEAQRSAANYGYTF; cdr3_nt: TGTGCCAGCAGTGAAGCGCAAAGGAGCGCGGCTAACTATGGCTACACCTTC
clone_size: NA; j_call: TRBJ2-7; v_call: TRBV10-1; d_call: NA; cdr3_aa: CASSDFQGSEQYF; cdr3_nt: TGCGCCAGCAGTGATTTCCAGGGCTCCGAGCAGTACTTC
clone_size: NA; j_call: TRBJ2-1; v_call: TRBV4-1; d_call: NA; cdr3_aa: CASSQQNNNEQFF; cdr3_nt: TGCGCCAGCAGCCAGCAAAACAACAATGAGCAGTTCTTC
clone_size: NA; j_call: TRBJ2-5; v_call: TRBV3-1/TRBV3-2; d_call: TRBD2; cdr3_aa: CASGRGAQETQYF; cdr3_nt: TGTGCCAGCGGGCGGGGGGCGCAAGAGACCCAGTACTTC